This passage covers 17 T cell receptor beta chains from one sample sequenced in a study of blood T cell repertoires in COVID-19. Data came from immunoSEQ multiplex PCR; TCRdb stores just in-frame clones and leaves some out. The sample has about 130,000 clones; over 60% are singletons. The sequencing input was peripheral blood. Source of these receptors: a man aged 35 to 55 with active or convalescent COVID-19.

This chain links TRBV19 with TRBJ1-1; D is ambiguous. V shed 1 base and J shed 1 base, with 4 bases lying between them. The CDR3 length is 13 residues. Germline-derived CDR1 and CDR2 are LNHDA and SQIVND (reference sequence). The CDR3, as DNA: TGTGCCAGTAGTATAGGGCAGAACACTGAAGCTTTCTTT. Its protein is CASSIGQNTEAFF.

This clone was detected only a few times. The gene calls are TRBV2 and TRBJ2-2, with TRBD1 matching 11 bases. The CDR3 has 16 residues. V dropped 5 bases and J dropped 4; count of bases not matched to a gene: 6. Germline V gene sequence: CDR1 SNHLY, CDR2 FYNNEI. The CDR3 spells CASSRSGTGGTGELFF. The CDR3 DNA follows: TGTGCCAGCAGTAGATCCGGGACAGGGGGCACCGGGGAGCTGTTTTTT.

The rearrangement uses TRBV28 and TRBJ2-2; D may be TRBD2 (6 bases). The V end lost 7 bases, the J end lost 4 bases, and 19 bases lay between the germline ends. Germline CDR1 MDHEN, CDR2 SYDVKM. The CDR3 runs to 16 residues. CDR3: CASNPTGEVSTGELFF. The CDR3 coding sequence is TGTGCCAGCAATCCTACGGGGGAAGTCTCCACCGGGGAGCTGTTTTTT.

The rearrangement uses TRBV7-2 and TRBJ2-1; D is perhaps TRBD1 (6 bases). The germline V and J ends were trimmed by 5 bases and 9 bases, with 17 bases remaining between them. The CDR3 contains 14 residues. CDR1 is SGHTA, CDR2 FQGNSA, per germline. The CDR3 here is CASSPQTGFGEQFF. CDR3 coding DNA: TGTGCCAGCAGCCCCCAAACAGGGTTTGGTGAGCAGTTCTTC.

There are a few counts of this clone. This rearrangement joins TRBV7-9 to TRBJ2-1; 7 nucleotides match TRBD1. J gave up 4 bases and V 5 bases, and 5 bases lay outside the gene matches. Germline V gives CDR1 SEHNR, CDR2 FQNEAQ (reference sequence). CDR3 length equals 14 residues. This chain's CDR3 is CASSPRQGYNEQFF. CDR3 nucleotide sequence: TGTGCCAGCAGCCCAAGACAGGGTTACAATGAGCAGTTCTTC. Full variable domain (missing parts from reference TRBV7-9 and TRBJ2-1): DTGVSQNPRHKITKRGQNVTFRCDPISEHNRLYWYRQTLGQGPEFLTYFQNEAQLEKSRLLSDRFSAERPKGSFSTLEIQRTEQGDSAMYLCASSPRQGYNEQFFGPGTRLTVL.

The rearrangement uses TRBV7-3 and TRBJ1-2, with TRBD1 matching 9 bases. The trim removed 5 bases at V and 8 bases at J, leaving 12 bases unmatched. Germline V gene sequence: CDR1 SGHTA, CDR2 FQGTGA. This CDR3 comprises 15 residues. CDR3 sequence (DNA): TGTGCCAGCAGCCTTACCGGGACAGGGTTGTCAGGCTACACCTTC. Translated, it gives CASSLTGTGLSGYTF.

CDR3 in amino acids: CASSIQGSPLHF. The CDR3 DNA follows: TGTGCCAGCAGTATCCAGGGATCACCCCTCCACTTT. The chain links TRBV28 to TRBJ1-6; possibly TRBD1 for D (5 bases). This CDR3 region has 12 residues. Germline loops: CDR1 MDHEN, CDR2 SYDVKM. V lost 5 bases and J lost 10, with 9 bases in between.

This clone was observed a few times. The V gene is TRBV7-8, the J gene TRBJ1-5, with no clear D. This CDR3 has 14 residues. Germline V gene lookup returns CDR1 SGHVS and CDR2 FQNEAQ. Trimming took off 4 bases at V and 2 bases at J, with 9 bases between the two ends. The CDR3: CASSSREGNQPQHF. The CDR3 DNA is TGTGCCAGCAGCTCCCGGGAGGGCAATCAGCCCCAGCATTTT.

This clone was picked up one time. The chain couples TRBV6-6 to TRBJ2-5; D is unclear. From germline, CDR1 is MNHNY and CDR2 SVGAGI (reference sequence). This CDR3 region has 12 residues. V was pared by 0 bases and J by 5 bases, with 4 bases between. CDR3 protein: CASSYSRETQYF. CDR3 bases: TGTGCCAGCAGTTACTCGAGGGAGACCCAGTACTTC.

This clone came up once. The CDR3 coding sequence is TGTGCCAGCAGCCAGAGACAGGGGGGCACAGATACGCAGTATTTT. As protein: CASSQRQGGTDTQYF. The J gene is TRBJ2-3, the V gene TRBV9; 9 positions agree with TRBD1. CDR1 is SGDLS, CDR2 YYNGEE, per germline. This CDR3 spans 15 amino acids. Trimming removed 4 bases from V and 1 base from J; junction bases left unmatched: 4.

This CDR3 reads CASSYKKGEPTF. The DNA of the CDR3 is TGTGCCAGCAGTTACAAAAAAGGAGAGCCGACCTTC. This sequence joins TRBV6-5 and TRBJ1-2; no reliable D call. CDR1 MNHEY and CDR2 SVGAGI come from the germline V gene. This CDR3 contains 12 residues. V shed 2 bases and J shed 14 bases, with 15 bases lying between them.

This chain joins TRBV5-5 and TRBJ1-4; 7 bases are shared with TRBD1. V lost 4 bases to trimming and J lost 8 bases; unmatched junction nucleotides: 8. Germline CDR1 SGHKS, CDR2 YYEKEE (reference sequence). The CDR3 has 14 amino acids. The CDR3 DNA reads TGTGCCAGCAGCCAGGGACAGCTATCCGAAAAACTGTTTTTT. Its translation: CASSQGQLSEKLFF. Supplemented by reference TRBV5-5 and TRBJ1-4, the full variable domain reads DAGVTQSPTHLIKTRGQQVTLRCSPISGHKSVSWYQQVLGQGPQFIFQYYEKEERGRGNFPDRFSARQFPNYSSELNVNALLLGDSALYLCASSQGQLSEKLFFGSGTQLSVL.

V is TRBV6-5 and J is TRBJ2-2; tentatively, D is TRBD1 (5 bases). The CDR3 has 14 residues. Germline loops: CDR1 MNHEY, CDR2 SVGAGI. The V end lost 4 bases, the J end lost 6 bases, and 12 bases lay between the germline ends. This chain's CDR3 is CASSSSGFSGELFF. Here the CDR3 DNA reads TGTGCCAGCAGTTCATCAGGGTTTTCCGGGGAGCTGTTTTTT.

The chain has TRBV18 and TRBJ2-7; D unclear. Germline CDR1 KGHSH, CDR2 LQKENI. CDR3 length: 14 residues. Trimming removed 3 bases from V and 1 base from J, with 10 bases in between. DNA of the CDR3: TGTGCCAGCTCACCTGGCGGAATGTCCTACGAGCAGTACTTC. It specifies CASSPGGMSYEQYF.

This clone appeared many times. This chain links TRBV19 with TRBJ2-7, with 7 bases identical to TRBD2. CDR3 length: 14 residues. Germline CDR1 LNHDA, CDR2 SQIVND (reference sequence). Trimming at V came to 3 bases and at J to 4 bases, leaving 6 bases not matched to a gene. CDR3 DNA sequence: TGTGCCAGTAGTATCGGGCTAGCGGAATACGAGCAGTACTTC. Amino acid sequence: CASSIGLAEYEQYF.

This rearrangement joins TRBV12-5 to TRBJ2-5; TRBD2 matches at 7 bases. This CDR3 is 13 amino acids long. CDR1 and CDR2 from the germline V gene are LGHNT and FRNRAP. V dropped 5 bases and J dropped 5; count of bases not matched to a gene: 5. CDR3 region: CASGPGGGETQYF. In nucleotides, the CDR3 is TGTGCTAGTGGTCCGGGGGGTGGGGAGACCCAGTACTTC.

The chain links TRBV7-9 to TRBJ2-3; 7 bases are shared with TRBD2. This CDR3 region has 16 residues. Germline values: CDR1 SEHNR, CDR2 FQNEAQ (reference sequence). With V trimmed by 5 bases and J by 3 bases, 11 bases remained unmatched. CDR3 protein: CASSALADLRTDTQYF. In nucleotides, the CDR3 is TGTGCCAGCAGCGCCCTAGCGGATCTACGGACAGATACGCAGTATTTT.